Listed here are 29 T cell receptor beta chains from one sample, sequenced in a study of T cells in Graves' hyperthyroidism and ophthalmopathy. Regions amplified from RNA transcripts were the TCR beta CDR3 regions. Using the HTBI primer set, a first-round RT-PCR was run on the TCR CDR3. TCRdb used MiXCR to reprocess the multiplex PCR reads, holding one entry per CDR3 protein. The top ten clones hold 6.5% to 10% of a sample with some 300,000 distinct CDR3 sequences, about 14% of them seen once. The sequenced sample consisted of blood. The receptors shown here come from a woman in her twenties or thirties with Graves' hyperthyroidism that later progressed to Graves' ophthalmopathy.

The chain has TRBV29-1 and TRBJ2-7, with 8 nucleotides matching TRBD1. CDR3 size: 13 residues. Germline trimming cut 6 bases from V and 3 bases from J; bases unmatched to any gene: 7. Per the germline V gene, CDR1 is SQVTM and CDR2 is ANQGSEA. CDR3: CSVGAGQVYEQYF. Here the CDR3 DNA reads TGCAGCGTGGGGGCGGGACAGGTCTACGAGCAGTACTTC.

Only a few counts were recorded for this clonotype. V and J are TRBV6-1 and TRBJ1-5; 8 bases fit TRBD1. In germline, CDR1 is MNHNS, CDR2 SASEGT. The V gene end was trimmed by 8 bases and the J gene end by 6 bases; junction bases not matched to a gene: 12. The CDR3 has 15 amino acids. CDR3 region: CASELQGDAGQPQHF. The CDR3 DNA reads TGTGCCAGCGAATTACAGGGGGACGCGGGTCAGCCCCAGCATTTT.

This clonotype was found many times. DNA for the CDR3: TGTGCCAGCAGCTTCCTAGCGGGAGTTGGGGAGCAGTTCTTC. The encoded protein is CASSFLAGVGEQFF. V usage is TRBV3-1 and J usage is TRBJ2-1; 10 bases line up with TRBD2. With 5 bases clipped from V and 10 bases from J, the junction kept 8 bases outside the gene matches. There are 14 residues in the CDR3. Germline V gene data show CDR1 as LGHDT and CDR2 as YNNKEL (reference sequence).

This clonotype was recorded many times. The V and J genes are TRBV3-1 and TRBJ2-5; TRBD2 aligns across 7 bases. The CDR3 spans 15 residues. The germline gives CDR1 LGHDT, CDR2 YNNKEL (reference sequence). With 2 bases clipped from V and 1 base from J, the junction kept 4 bases outside the gene matches. The CDR3 here is CASSQLAAIQETQYF. The CDR3 nucleotides read TGTGCCAGCAGCCAACTAGCGGCTATCCAAGAGACCCAGTACTTC.

This clonotype was counted ten times or more. J is TRBJ2-7 and V is TRBV18; D remains unclear. The germline V gene encodes CDR1 KGHSH and CDR2 LQKENI. V was cut by 6 bases and J by 0 bases, with 12 bases left in between. The CDR3 runs to 14 residues. CDR3 coding DNA: TGTGCCAGCTCGCCCGAAGGGATCTCCTACGAGCAGTACTTC. Its protein is CASSPEGISYEQYF. The variable domain in full, completed from reference TRBV18 and TRBJ2-7, reads NAGVMQNPRHLVRRRGQEARLRCSPMKGHSHVYWYRQLPEEGLKFMVYLQKENIIDESGMPKERFSAEFPKEGPSILRIQQVVRGDSAAYFCASSPEGISYEQYFGPGTRLTVT.

This clonotype was seen a few times. The rearrangement links TRBV7-2 to TRBJ2-2; D not resolved. This CDR3 comprises 14 residues. V dropped 5 bases and J dropped 4 bases, with 11 bases sitting between them. Germline CDR1 SGHTA, CDR2 FQGNSA. This CDR3 reads CASSLQMGTGELFF. CDR3 in DNA: TGTGCCAGCAGCCTCCAAATGGGCACCGGGGAGCTGTTTTTT.

The table lists this clonotype with a few counts. The chain couples TRBV5-4 to TRBJ2-7, with a possible D match to TRBD2 (6 bases). The germline V gene encodes CDR1 SGHNT and CDR2 YYREEE (reference sequence). V shed 4 bases and J shed 5 bases, with 10 bases lying between them. CDR3 length: 12 residues. CDR3 DNA sequence: TGTGCCAGCAGCCCGCGGGAAGACGAGCAGTACTTC. This encodes CASSPREDEQYF. Together with reference TRBV5-4 and TRBJ2-7, the CDR3 gives the full variable domain: ETGVTQSPTHLIKTRGQQVTLRCSSQSGHNTVSWYQQALGQGPQFIFQYYREEENGRGNFPPRFSGLQFPNYSSELNVNALELDDSALYLCASSPREDEQYFGPGTRLTVT.

This clonotype appeared many times. V gene TRBV27 combines with J gene TRBJ2-7; 7 bases are shared with TRBD1. The CDR3 totals 14 residues. The germline V gene has CDR1 MNHEY and CDR2 SMNVEV (reference sequence). The V gene end was trimmed by 5 bases and the J gene end by 3 bases; junction bases not matched to a gene: 7. CDR3 in DNA: TGTGCCAGCAGTCCCACCGGGACAGACTACGAGCAGTACTTC. Amino acid sequence: CASSPTGTDYEQYF.

This clonotype was observed many times. The chain uses TRBV27 and TRBJ2-1; D is perhaps TRBD2 (5 bases). Germline lookup yields CDR1 MNHEY and CDR2 SMNVEV (reference sequence). V was clipped by 3 bases and J by 4 bases, with 10 bases between them. The CDR3 runs to 14 residues. The CDR3: CASSFQREYNEQFF. The CDR3 DNA sequence: TGTGCCAGCAGTTTCCAAAGGGAGTACAATGAGCAGTTCTTC.

This clonotype has a count of ten or more. This chain uses TRBV28 with TRBJ2-7; no reliable D call. The CDR3 has 12 amino acids. V lost 3 bases to trimming and J lost 5 bases, with 8 bases between them. The germline CDR1 and CDR2 sequences are MDHEN and SYDVKM. The CDR3, as DNA: TGTGCCAGCAGTTTCGCCCACCACGAGCAGTACTTC. Amino acid sequence: CASSFAHHEQYF.

This clonotype was counted a few times. For the CDR3, the DNA is TGTGCCAGCAGCTTAGACAGGGCGGAGAATTCACCCCTCCACTTT. It yields the protein CASSLDRAENSPLHF. The genes are TRBV7-9 and TRBJ1-6; possibly TRBD1 for D (6 bases). The germline V gene has CDR1 SEHNR and CDR2 FQNEAQ (reference sequence). V lost 1 base and J 7 bases, leaving 11 bases between the germline ends. The CDR3 has 15 residues. Full variable domain (remainder filled in from reference TRBV7-9 and TRBJ1-6): DTGVSQNPRHKITKRGQNVTFRCDPISEHNRLYWYRQTLGQGPEFLTYFQNEAQLEKSRLLSDRFSAERPKGSFSTLEIQRTEQGDSAMYLCASSLDRAENSPLHFGNGTRLTVT.

This clonotype came up many times. The rearrangement uses TRBV7-9 and TRBJ1-1; D is unresolved. V was clipped by 7 bases and J by 2 bases, with 11 bases between them. The CDR3 is 13 amino acids. Germline V gives CDR1 SEHNR, CDR2 FQNEAQ (reference sequence). This CDR3 is CASNNGVNTEAFF. CDR3 DNA: TGTGCCAGCAATAATGGAGTAAACACTGAAGCTTTCTTT.

The count of this clonotype is one. This chain connects TRBV19 to TRBJ1-1, with a possible D match to TRBD1 (6 bases). Germline V gene data show CDR1 as LNHDA and CDR2 as SQIVND (reference sequence). The CDR3 spans 12 residues. The V end was cut by 4 bases, the J end by 9 bases, with 12 bases between. DNA for the CDR3: TGTGCCAGTAGTAAAATAAGGGACAAAGCTTTCTTT. Its protein is CASSKIRDKAFF.

This clonotype was observed many times. The V and J genes are TRBV3-1 and TRBJ1-2, with TRBD1 matching 9 bases. The V gene's germline CDR1 is LGHDT and CDR2 YNNKEL (reference sequence). CDR3 length: 14 residues. V lost 2 bases and J lost 9; bases outside the gene matches: 7. The CDR3 DNA reads TGTGCCAGCAGCCAAAACCGGGACAGGGAAAGCTACACCTTC. Translated: CASSQNRDRESYTF.

This clonotype was detected many times. This chain links TRBV28 with TRBJ1-5, with 9 bases matching TRBD1. Germline lookup yields CDR1 MDHEN and CDR2 SYDVKM. Trimming at V came to 3 bases and at J to 4 bases, leaving 7 bases not matched to a gene. CDR3 length equals 16 residues. CDR3 sequence (DNA): TGTGCCAGCAGTTTGCCAACAGGGACAGGGAATCAGCCCCAGCATTTT. Protein product: CASSLPTGTGNQPQHF.

This clonotype has only a few counts. The rearrangement joins TRBV20-1 to TRBJ2-7; D uncertain. Germline V gene sequence: CDR1 DFQATT, CDR2 SNEGSKA (reference sequence). V was trimmed by 6 bases and J by 9 bases, leaving 15 bases between them. This CDR3 is 11 amino acids long. CDR3 DNA: TGCAGTGCCGCCCACCCTTTGGGGCAGTACTTC. Residues: CSAAHPLGQYF.

Many counts were recorded for this clonotype. J is TRBJ1-5 and V is TRBV28; D may be TRBD1 (5 bases). The V gene lost 6 bases and the J gene lost 6 bases, with 15 bases spanning the gap. The CDR3 is made up of 14 amino acids. Germline loops: CDR1 MDHEN, CDR2 SYDVKM. The CDR3 is CASSQAGRSQPQHF. CDR3 coding DNA: TGTGCCAGCAGCCAAGCAGGGAGGAGTCAGCCCCAGCATTTT.

This clonotype has at least ten counts. The chain recombines TRBV10-3 with TRBJ2-1; 7 bases fit TRBD2. There are 16 residues in the CDR3. Germline trimming cut 2 bases from V and 2 bases from J; bases unmatched to any gene: 6. Germline lookup yields CDR1 ENHRY and CDR2 SYGVKD. The CDR3 loop reads CAISEVAGVPYNEQFF. CDR3 DNA: TGTGCCATCAGTGAGGTTGCGGGAGTCCCCTACAATGAGCAGTTCTTC.

The table lists this clonotype with a few counts. The CDR3 DNA sequence: TGTGCCAGTAGTATGGAGACTAGTGGCAATGAGCAGTTCTTC. Encoded protein: CASSMETSGNEQFF. The J gene is TRBJ2-1, the V gene TRBV19; a weak D match, TRBD2 (6 bases). The CDR3 runs 14 residues. Germline CDR1 reads LNHDA; CDR2 reads SQIVND (reference sequence). V was trimmed by 3 bases and J by 6 bases, leaving 12 bases between them.

This clonotype was seen repeatedly, ten times or more. J is TRBJ1-1 and V is TRBV9; the match to TRBD1 covers 7 bases. The CDR3 sequence is 14 residues long. After removal of 0 bases from V and 7 bases from J, the junction contained 6 bases not matched to a gene. The V gene's germline CDR1 is SGDLS and CDR2 YYNGEE. The CDR3 bases are TGTGCCAGCAGCGTAGGCGGGACAGACCTTGAAGCTTTCTTT. It codes for CASSVGGTDLEAFF.

This clonotype was seen repeatedly, ten times or more. CDR3 in amino acids: CASSQEISQSPLHF. The CDR3 DNA reads TGTGCCAGCAGCCAAGAGATCAGTCAATCACCCCTCCACTTT. The chain recombines TRBV3-1 with TRBJ1-6; no definite D call. Germline V lookup: CDR1 LGHDT, CDR2 YNNKEL (reference sequence). Deletions cut 0 bases from V and 10 bases from J, with 10 bases between. The CDR3 has 14 residues.

As regards this clonotype: This may be a read error, as it is one base from a much larger clone. The chain recombines TRBV30 with TRBJ2-1, with D perhaps matching TRBD1 (6 bases). This CDR3 region has 12 residues. Deletions cut 0 bases from V and 10 bases from J, with 10 bases between. The germline gives CDR1 GTSNPN, CDR2 SVGIG (reference sequence). The CDR3 nucleotides read TGTGCCTGGAGTGTAGGGGGATGGGAGCAGTTCTTC. This translates into CAWSVGGWEQFF.

This clonotype came up many times. The CDR3 DNA sequence: TGTGCCAGCAGCGACGGGGGGGGCGATCAGCCCCAGCATTTT. It encodes CASSDGGGDQPQHF. V and J are TRBV3-1 and TRBJ1-5, with a weak D call TRBD1 (6 bases). The germline gives CDR1 LGHDT, CDR2 YNNKEL (reference sequence). The CDR3 consists of 14 residues. V shed 5 bases and J shed 5 bases, with 13 bases lying between them. The complete variable domain, with remaining parts taken from reference TRBV3-1 and TRBJ1-5, reads DTAVSQTPKYLVTQMGNDKSIKCEQNLGHDTMYWYKQDSKKFLKIMFSYNNKELIINETVPNRFSPKSPDKAHLNLHINSLELGDSAVYFCASSDGGGDQPQHFGDGTRLSIL.

This clonotype was found many times. This chain connects TRBV11-1 to TRBJ2-7; maybe TRBD1 (6 bases). The CDR3 totals 14 residues. Deletions cut 4 bases from V and 6 bases from J, with 16 bases between. Germline CDR1 is SGHAT and CDR2 is FQDESV (reference sequence). The CDR3 is CASSSQGLATEQYF. The DNA for the CDR3 is TGTGCCAGCAGCTCTCAGGGGCTAGCCACCGAGCAGTACTTC.

This clonotype showed up many times. The chain recombines TRBV27 with TRBJ2-1; a possible D gene is TRBD2 (6 bases). V was shortened by 5 bases and J by 3 bases, with 11 bases between the two germline ends. The CDR3 is made up of 14 amino acids. Germline CDR1 is MNHEY and CDR2 is SMNVEV (reference sequence). The CDR3 DNA sequence: TGTGCCAGCAGTCCCGGGAGAAACTACAATGAGCAGTTCTTC. Protein sequence: CASSPGRNYNEQFF.

There are many counts of this clonotype. This chain uses TRBV6-1 with TRBJ2-5, with 7 bases that match TRBD1. Losses at the gene ends were 6 bases for V and 1 base for J; bases not matched to a gene: 5. CDR1 is MNHNS, CDR2 SASEGT, per germline. There are 14 residues in the CDR3. The DNA for the CDR3 is TGTGCCAGCAGACGGACAGGCGTCCAAGAGACCCAGTACTTC. The encoded protein is CASRRTGVQETQYF.

This clonotype was seen many times. V is TRBV10-3 and J is TRBJ1-2; D is undetermined. The CDR3 covers 13 residues. Germline CDR1 ENHRY, CDR2 SYGVKD. V was shortened by 6 bases and J by 4 bases, with 12 bases between the two germline ends. This CDR3 reads CAIRGSSIYGYTF. The DNA for the CDR3 is TGTGCCATCAGGGGGTCCTCCATCTATGGCTACACCTTC.

Many counts were recorded for this clonotype. The chain carries TRBV11-2 and TRBJ2-7; 7 nucleotides match TRBD2. The CDR3 loop spans 16 amino acids. J gave up 0 bases and V 0 bases, and 5 bases lay outside the gene matches. Germline values: CDR1 SGHAT, CDR2 FQNNGV. The CDR3 DNA is TGTGCCAGCAGCTTAGAATCTAGCGGAGGCTCCTACGAGCAGTACTTC. This translates into CASSLESSGGSYEQYF.

This clonotype appeared many times. This chain joins TRBV3-1 and TRBJ2-4; maybe TRBD1 (6 bases). This CDR3 has 12 residues. The germline V gene has CDR1 LGHDT and CDR2 YNNKEL (reference sequence). Between the trimmed V and J ends, which lost 0 bases and 11 bases, there was a span of 8 bases. The CDR3 here is CASSQEGAVQYF. The CDR3 region has the DNA TGTGCCAGCAGCCAAGAGGGGGCAGTTCAGTACTTC.